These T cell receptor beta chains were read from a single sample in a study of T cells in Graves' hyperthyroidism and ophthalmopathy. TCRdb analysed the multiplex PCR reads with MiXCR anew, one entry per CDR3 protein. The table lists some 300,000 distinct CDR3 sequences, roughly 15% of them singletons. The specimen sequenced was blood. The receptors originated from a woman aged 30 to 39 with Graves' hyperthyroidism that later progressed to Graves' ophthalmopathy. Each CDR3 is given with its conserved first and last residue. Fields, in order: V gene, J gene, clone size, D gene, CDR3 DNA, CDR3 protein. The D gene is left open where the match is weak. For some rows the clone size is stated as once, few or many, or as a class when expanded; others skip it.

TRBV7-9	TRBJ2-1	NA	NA	TGTGCCAGCAGCTTTGTGCCGGGAGAGCAGCGCTTC	CASSFVPGEQRF
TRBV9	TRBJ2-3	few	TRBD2	TGTGCCAGCGCGCGGGAGGAGTCTACGAATACGCAGTATTTT	CASAREESTNTQYF
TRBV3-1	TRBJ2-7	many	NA	TGTGCCAGCAGCCCCGGGGACCTCAACTACGAGCAGTACTTC	CASSPGDLNYEQYF
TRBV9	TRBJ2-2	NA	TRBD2	TGTGCCAGCACCCGGACTAGCGAGAACACCGGGGAGCTGTTTTTT	CASTRTSENTGELFF
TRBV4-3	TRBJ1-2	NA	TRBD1	TGCGCCAGCAGCCAAGATCAAGAAGGGGGCGGCTATGGCTACACCTTC	CASSQDQEGGGYGYTF
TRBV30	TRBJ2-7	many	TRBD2	TGTGCCTGGAAGGTACGACTAGCGGGAGGTCTTTCCTACGAGCAGTACTTC	CAWKVRLAGGLSYEQYF
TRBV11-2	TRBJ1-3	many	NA	TGTGCCAGCAGCCCTCCACATGGGAACACCATATATTTT	CASSPPHGNTIYF
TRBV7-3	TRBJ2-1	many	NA	TGTGCCAGCAGCTTAAAGGTCTTCGGGGAGCAGTTCTTC	CASSLKVFGEQFF
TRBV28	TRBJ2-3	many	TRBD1	TGTGCCAGCAGTTTCGGGACAGGGGGCCCCGATACGCAGTATTTT	CASSFGTGGPDTQYF
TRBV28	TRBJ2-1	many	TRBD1	TGTGCCAGCAGTTTCCCGACAGGGGGCTTTCGAAGCTCCTACAATGAGCAGTTCTTC	CASSFPTGGFRSSYNEQFF
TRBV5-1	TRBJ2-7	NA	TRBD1	TGCGCCAGCAGCCATAGGAGGGGACAGGACTCCTACGAGCAGTACTTC	CASSHRRGQDSYEQYF
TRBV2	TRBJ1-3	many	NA	TGTGCCAGCAGTCAGACAACTGGAAACACCATATATTTT	CASSQTTGNTIYF
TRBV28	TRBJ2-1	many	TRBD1	TGTGCCAGCCGCGTTGGGACAGGGGGCCATGAGCAGTTCTTC	CASRVGTGGHEQFF
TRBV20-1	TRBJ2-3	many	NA	TGCAGTGCTATGGGGGAGGTCACAGATACGCAGTATTTT	CSAMGEVTDTQYF
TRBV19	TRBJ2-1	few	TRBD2	TGTGCCAGTAGTATTCAGCTAGCGGGCGTCAATGAGCAGTTCTTC	CASSIQLAGVNEQFF
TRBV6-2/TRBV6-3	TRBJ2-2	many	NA	TGTGCCAGCAGAGGCCTCGGCGGGGAGCTGTTTTTT	CASRGLGGELFF
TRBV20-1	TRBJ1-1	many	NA	TGCAGTGCCCTACGTTGGGACCGAGCTGTCGAAGCTTTCTTT	CSALRWDRAVEAFF
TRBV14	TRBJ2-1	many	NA	TGTGCCAGCAGCCGACTGCCCTCCTACAATGAGCAGTTCTTC	CASSRLPSYNEQFF
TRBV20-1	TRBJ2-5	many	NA	TGCAGTGCTCTTTACCAGACCCAAGAGACCCAGTACTTC	CSALYQTQETQYF
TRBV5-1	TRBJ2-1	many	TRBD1	TGCGCCAGCAGCTTGTCCCGGGACAGTCCTTACTCCTACAATGAGCAGTTCTTC	CASSLSRDSPYSYNEQFF
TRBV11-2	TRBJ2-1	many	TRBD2	TGTGCCAGCAGCGCGAACCGGGGGACTAGCGCATTTGAGCAGTTCTTC	CASSANRGTSAFEQFF
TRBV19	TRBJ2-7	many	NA	TGTGCCAGTAGTAGCTACCCGGGACCGAACTACGAGCAGTACTTC	CASSSYPGPNYEQYF
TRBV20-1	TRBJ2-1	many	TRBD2	TGCAGTGCTTTGACTAGCGGCTTGCACAATGAGCAGTTCTTC	CSALTSGLHNEQFF
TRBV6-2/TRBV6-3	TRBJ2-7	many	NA	TGTGCCAGCAGTTACGCTCGGCTCCCCAAAGACTACGAGCAGTACTTC	CASSYARLPKDYEQYF
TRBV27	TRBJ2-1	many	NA	TGTGCCAGCAGTTCAAGTCCCACTAGCAATGAGCAGTTCTTC	CASSSSPTSNEQFF
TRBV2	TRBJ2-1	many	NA	TGTGCCAGCAGTGGGCTCAATGAGCAGTTCTTC	CASSGLNEQFF
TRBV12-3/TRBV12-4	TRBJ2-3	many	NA	TGTGCCAGCAGTTTAGCAGGGGGGGGATTCACAGATACGCAGTATTTT	CASSLAGGGFTDTQYF
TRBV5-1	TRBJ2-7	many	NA	TGCGCCAGCAGGATCCACGAAGGGACCTACGAGCAGTACTTC	CASRIHEGTYEQYF
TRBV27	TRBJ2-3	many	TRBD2	TGTGCCAGCTGTCCTAGCGGGAGGGCCGGGGCAGATACGCAGTATTTT	CASCPSGRAGADTQYF
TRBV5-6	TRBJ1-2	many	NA	TGTGCCAGCAGCACTATTTCGGGACTTTTTAACTATGGCTACACCTTC	CASSTISGLFNYGYTF
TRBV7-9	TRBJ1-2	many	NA	TGTGCCAGCAGCTTAGTCAGGGACCATGGCTACACCTTC	CASSLVRDHGYTF